This T cell receptor beta chain was found in a study of blood T cell repertoires in COVID-19. As for the study in general: Acute-phase and convalescent COVID-19 samples originated in the United States, Italy and Spain. T cells, B-cell-depleted T cells, or PBMCs supplied cDNA or gDNA.

Repertoires were generated with immunoSEQ multiplex PCR, while TCRdb's copy carries only in-frame clones and drops some. The table includes 380,000 or so clones, roughly 90% detected once. This TCR was sampled from a middle-aged man with acute or convalescent COVID-19. Specimen: peripheral blood.

CDR3 coding DNA: TGCGCCAGCAGCTTTTCAGCGGGGGGCCTAAGATACTACGAGCAGTACTTC. Amino acid sequence: CASSFSAGGLRYYEQYF. V and J are TRBV5-1 and TRBJ2-7, with 9 bases identical to TRBD2. V lost 2 bases and J lost 3; bases outside the gene matches: 12. The CDR3 is made up of 17 amino acids. In germline, CDR1 is SGHRS, CDR2 YFSETQ.